These 27 T cell receptor beta chains were sequenced from one sample in a study of identical twins. Using its own MiXCR run on the 5' RACE reads, TCRdb lists one record per CDR3 protein. Of more than 1.5 million distinct CDR3 sequences in the sample, around 33% were seen once. The sample comprised cord blood. The receptors stem from a newborn girl in good health.

The chain carries TRBV5-1 and TRBJ2-5; 7 bases align to TRBD2. After removal of 0 bases from V and 1 base from J, the junction contained 6 bases not matched to a gene. CDR3 length: 16 amino acids. Germline CDR1 SGHRS, CDR2 YFSETQ. The CDR3 region is CASSLAPGLLQETQYF. The CDR3 bases are TGCGCCAGCAGCTTGGCCCCGGGACTACTCCAAGAGACCCAGTACTTC.

This clonotype was detected ten times or more. The genes are TRBV7-2 and TRBJ1-6; no clear D gene. Germline CDR1 is SGHTA and CDR2 is FQGNSA. There are 16 residues in the CDR3. Trimming shortened V by 1 base and J by 0 bases, and 7 bases separated the two germline ends. This chain's CDR3 is CASSLGISSYNSPLHF. CDR3 DNA sequence: TGTGCCAGCAGCTTAGGGATTAGCTCCTATAATTCACCCCTCCACTTT.

The V and J genes are TRBV7-9 and TRBJ1-5; no clear D gene. V gave up 5 bases and J gave up 7 bases, with 15 bases separating them. This CDR3 is built from 14 residues. CDR1 SEHNR and CDR2 FQNEAQ come from the germline V gene (reference sequence). The CDR3 sequence: CASSPASSGQPQHF. CDR3 sequence (DNA): TGTGCCAGCAGCCCCGCCTCGTCGGGCCAGCCCCAGCATTTT.

This clonotype was found a few times. V gene TRBV20-1 combines with J gene TRBJ1-1, with TRBD1 as a possible D gene (5 bases). The CDR3 has 13 amino acids. The V gene lost 0 bases and the J gene lost 6 bases, with 11 bases spanning the gap. Germline V gene sequence: CDR1 DFQATT, CDR2 SNEGSKA (reference sequence). The DNA for the CDR3 is TGCAGTGCTAGAGATAGGGGAGGCGCTGAAGCTTTCTTT. Translating it yields CSARDRGGAEAFF.

On this clonotype itself: One end of the junction varies from germline; a read error may be responsible. This rearrangement joins TRBV5-1 to TRBJ2-7; D is undetermined. The germline V gene has CDR1 SGHRS and CDR2 YFSETQ. This CDR3 has 12 amino acids. CDR3 coding DNA: TGCGCCAGCAGCTACACATCCTACGGGCAGTACTTC. Translating gives CASSYTSYGQYF.

This clonotype was seen more than once but under ten times. Written as DNA, the CDR3 is TGTGCCATCAGGACTAGCGGGGCCACAGATACGCAGTATTTT. Protein: CAIRTSGATDTQYF. The chain uses TRBV10-3 and TRBJ2-3, with 11 bases that match TRBD2. CDR1 and CDR2 from the germline V gene are ENHRY and SYGVKD. The CDR3 spans 14 residues. V shed 6 bases, J shed 2 bases, and the junction held 1 base outside the gene matches.

This clonotype has only one observation. The rearrangement uses TRBV5-6 and TRBJ2-7, with a possible D match to TRBD2 (6 bases). V was shortened by 4 bases and J by 1 base, with 12 bases between the two germline ends. Looked up from germline, CDR1 is SGHDT and CDR2 is YYEEEE. The length of the CDR3 is 14 residues. The CDR3 bases are TGTGCCAGCAGCCCCCGGAGGGTTTCCTACGAGCAGTACTTC. Translation: CASSPRRVSYEQYF.

This clonotype has only a few counts. This sequence joins TRBV6-6 and TRBJ2-5; D call uncertain. Per the germline V gene, CDR1 is MNHNY and CDR2 is SVGAGI (reference sequence). The CDR3 consists of 15 residues. Trimming removed 0 bases from V and 1 base from J, with 9 bases in between. Here the CDR3 reads CASSYSSYSQETQYF. The CDR3 DNA reads TGTGCCAGCAGTTACTCCTCCTATAGCCAAGAGACCCAGTACTTC.

This clonotype was detected a few times. V usage is TRBV9 and J usage is TRBJ1-6, with D unclear. The length of the CDR3 is 15 residues. Germline V CDR1 and CDR2: SGDLS, YYNGEE. V was trimmed by 0 bases and J by 7 bases, leaving 11 bases between them. Here the CDR3 DNA reads TGTGCCAGCAGCGTAGTTCCCAGTGGAAATTCACCCCTCCACTTT. Amino acids: CASSVVPSGNSPLHF.

This chain links TRBV10-3 with TRBJ2-2, with unresolved D. The germline gives CDR1 ENHRY, CDR2 SYGVKD. V was cut by 0 bases and J by 1 base, with 12 bases left in between. This CDR3 contains 17 residues. CDR3 residues: CAISESSGFLNTGELFF. The CDR3 DNA follows: TGTGCCATCAGTGAGTCGTCCGGATTCTTGAACACCGGGGAGCTGTTTTTT.

The V and J genes are TRBV5-1 and TRBJ1-1, with D possibly TRBD1 on 5 matching bases. Trimming cost V 4 bases and J 0 bases, with 16 bases left between them. This CDR3 contains 16 residues. CDR1 and CDR2 from the germline V gene are SGHRS and YFSETQ. For the CDR3, the DNA is TGCGCCAGCAGCCGCACCCAGGGATTAATGAACACTGAAGCTTTCTTT. The encoded protein is CASSRTQGLMNTEAFF.

V gene TRBV5-1 combines with J gene TRBJ2-7; possible D gene TRBD2, 6 bases. Trimming removed 0 bases at V and 1 base at J, with 17 bases between. Germline CDR1 and CDR2: SGHRS and YFSETQ. This CDR3 is built from 17 residues. In nucleotides, the CDR3 is TGCGCCAGCAGCTTGGGAGGTTCGGGACTCCATTCCTACGAGCAGTACTTC. Encoded protein: CASSLGGSGLHSYEQYF. Full variable domain (outside the CDR3, taken from reference TRBV5-1 and TRBJ2-7): KAGVTQTPRYLIKTRGQQVTLSCSPISGHRSVSWYQQTPGQGLQFLFEYFSETQRNKGNFPGRFSGRQFSNSRSEMNVSTLELGDSALYLCASSLGGSGLHSYEQYFGPGTRLTVT.

In this sample, this clonotype turned up a few times. The chain carries TRBV5-1 and TRBJ2-4; 11 positions agree with TRBD1. With 6 bases clipped from V and 6 bases from J, the junction kept 5 bases outside the gene matches. The CDR3 extends over 14 amino acids. CDR1 SGHRS and CDR2 YFSETQ come from the germline V gene. The CDR3 nucleotides are TGCGCCAGCACCCCGGGACAGGGGGTAAACATTCAGTACTTC. Encoded protein: CASTPGQGVNIQYF.

Only a few counts were recorded for this clonotype. This chain connects TRBV7-7 to TRBJ2-5, with TRBD1 identical over 7 bases. Germline loops: CDR1 SSHAT, CDR2 FNYEAQ (reference sequence). Unmatched junction bases numbered 5, after V lost 1 base and J lost 3 bases. The length of the CDR3 is 15 residues. The CDR3 DNA reads as TGTGCCAGCAGCTTAGTTGGTACAGGGGAAGAGACCCAGTACTTC. It is translated as CASSLVGTGEETQYF. The entire variable domain, with the rest obtained from reference TRBV7-7 and TRBJ2-5, is as follows: GAGVSQSPRYKVTKRGQDVTLRCDPISSHATLYWYQQALGQGPEFLTYFNYEAQPDKSGLPSDRFSAERPEGSISTLTIQRTEQRDSAMYRCASSLVGTGEETQYFGPGTRLLVL.

This clonotype was seen more than once but under ten times. The rearrangement uses TRBV6-1 and TRBJ2-3, with 9 bases lining up with TRBD1. Germline V gene lookup returns CDR1 MNHNS and CDR2 SASEGT. This CDR3 region has 16 residues. V lost 6 bases, J lost 8 bases, and 15 bases stayed unmatched. The CDR3 region has the DNA TGTGCCAGCAGCCTCGCCGGGACAGGGTATTGGGGTACGCAGTATTTT. Translation gives CASSLAGTGYWGTQYF.

This clonotype was counted a few times. The chain combines TRBV7-9 with TRBJ1-6; tentatively, D is TRBD1 (6 bases). V was trimmed by 4 bases and J by 14 bases, leaving 12 bases between them. Germline CDR1 SEHNR, CDR2 FQNEAQ (reference sequence). The CDR3 covers 12 residues. Written as DNA, the CDR3 is TGTGCCAGCAGCTCGGACAGTTCGGCCCTCCACTTT. It encodes CASSSDSSALHF.

The chain carries TRBV5-6 and TRBJ2-7; D is ambiguous. The germline V gene has CDR1 SGHDT and CDR2 YYEEEE. The CDR3 consists of 15 residues. Trimming removed 1 base from V and 2 bases from J, with 13 bases in between. The CDR3 nucleotides read TGTGCCAGCAGCTTGAGCCAGCTGCCCACCTACGAGCAGTACTTC. This gives the protein CASSLSQLPTYEQYF.

This clonotype turned up a few times. The V gene is TRBV29-1, the J gene TRBJ2-5, with 9 bases matching TRBD1. The CDR3 has 10 residues. Trimming at V came to 4 bases and at J to 12 bases, leaving 3 bases not matched to a gene. The germline CDR1 and CDR2 sequences are SQVTM and ANQGSEA. The CDR3 sequence: CSVAGQGEYF. The CDR3 nucleotides read TGCAGCGTTGCGGGACAGGGAGAGTACTTC.

This rearrangement joins TRBV27 to TRBJ1-1; D is undetermined. The CDR3 has 13 residues. The V end lost 2 bases, the J end lost 7 bases, and 11 bases lay between the germline ends. The germline gives CDR1 MNHEY, CDR2 SMNVEV (reference sequence). DNA for the CDR3: TGTGCCAGCAGTTTACTAGGACGGAATGAAGCTTTCTTT. This codes for CASSLLGRNEAFF.

J is TRBJ1-5 and V is TRBV7-9; tentatively, D is TRBD1 (5 bases). Looked up from germline, CDR1 is SEHNR and CDR2 is FQNEAQ (reference sequence). The CDR3 is made up of 15 amino acids. The ends were cut back, 4 bases at V and 3 bases at J, with 13 bases in the middle. The CDR3 DNA sequence: TGTGCCAGCAGCTCCGACCCAGGGCACAATCAGCCCCAGCATTTT. Amino acid sequence: CASSSDPGHNQPQHF.

The rearrangement links TRBV11-2 to TRBJ1-1; the D is unclear. The CDR3 has 13 amino acids. Trimming took off 0 bases at V and 7 bases at J, with 9 bases between the two ends. The V gene's germline CDR1 is SGHAT and CDR2 FQNNGV. The chain's CDR3 is CASSLEMGGEAFF. For the CDR3, the DNA is TGTGCCAGCAGCTTAGAAATGGGTGGTGAAGCTTTCTTT.

This rearrangement joins TRBV28 to TRBJ2-4, with D perhaps matching TRBD1 (5 bases). The J call is uncertain, as TRBJ2-7 better fits the DNA end. CDR3 length: 14 amino acids. Per germline, CDR1 MDHEN and CDR2 SYDVKM. In DNA form, the CDR3 reads TGTGCCAGCAGTAGGGGAACAACACTCTACGAGCAGTACTTC. Encoded protein: CASSRGTTLYEQYF.

The V gene is TRBV11-2, the J gene TRBJ2-1; D possibly corresponds to TRBD2 (7 bases). The length of the CDR3 is 16 residues. The V end was cut by 1 base, the J end by 4 bases, with 14 bases between. The germline CDR1 and CDR2 sequences are SGHAT and FQNNGV. CDR3 sequence: CASSLVWGGRYNEQFF. The CDR3 DNA reads as TGTGCCAGCAGCTTAGTTTGGGGGGGCCGATACAATGAGCAGTTCTTC. The whole variable domain, remainder taken from reference TRBV11-2 and TRBJ2-1, is EAGVAQSPRYKIIEKRQSVAFWCNPISGHATLYWYQQILGQGPKLLIQFQNNGVVDDSQLPKDRFSAERLKGVDSTLKIQPAKLEDSAVYLCASSLVWGGRYNEQFFGPGTRLTVL.

The V and J genes are TRBV7-2 and TRBJ2-1, with no clear D. This CDR3 comprises 15 residues. With 1 base removed from V and 5 bases from J, the gap between germline ends came to 12 bases. Germline-derived CDR1 and CDR2 are SGHTA and FQGNSA. The CDR3 here is CASSLDLDVNNEQFF. In nucleotides, the CDR3 is TGTGCCAGCAGCTTAGACCTGGACGTTAACAATGAGCAGTTCTTC.

In this sample, this clonotype turned up a few times. J is TRBJ2-7 and V is TRBV9, with D tentatively TRBD2 (7 bases). This CDR3 spans 16 amino acids. CDR1 is SGDLS, CDR2 YYNGEE, per germline. The germline V and J ends were trimmed by 0 bases and 5 bases, with 18 bases remaining between them. CDR3 loop: CASSVGPGGRDHEQYF. The CDR3 DNA reads TGTGCCAGCAGCGTAGGTCCGGGGGGCAGGGACCACGAGCAGTACTTC.

The chain is built from TRBV4-2 and TRBJ2-3, with 13 bases aligning to TRBD2. Germline CDR1 and CDR2: LGHNA and YNFKEQ. J gave up 5 bases and V 1 base, and 9 bases lay outside the gene matches. The CDR3 contains 18 residues. CDR3 in amino acids: CASSQGGGTSGAIDTQYF. CDR3 nucleotides: TGTGCCAGCAGCCAAGGCGGGGGGACTAGCGGGGCAATAGATACGCAGTATTTT.

This clonotype has just a few counts. The rearrangement uses TRBV7-2 and TRBJ2-7; 8 positions match TRBD1. The CDR3 sequence is 13 residues long. The V gene's germline CDR1 is SGHTA and CDR2 FQGNSA. The trim removed 5 bases at V and 5 bases at J, leaving 5 bases unmatched. The CDR3 sequence: CASSRTGLNEQYF. The CDR3 nucleotides are TGTGCCAGCAGCCGGACAGGGCTGAACGAGCAGTACTTC.